This T cell receptor beta chain was sequenced for a study of OX40 agonist ivuxolimab in advanced cancers. Looking at the study overall: Dose-escalation patients had hepatocellular carcinoma, melanoma, renal cell or head and neck cancer. Aged roughly 23 to 79 with a mean of approximately 57 years, they were less than 90% male.

Clones were read by immunoSEQ multiplex PCR, and TCRdb kept only the in-frame ones, dropping some. The repertoire has over 50,000 clones, roughly 85% of them found once; the top ten carry approximately 0.56%. The CDR3 totals 15 residues. Germline lookup yields CDR1 SGHKS and CDR2 YYEKEE (reference sequence). V was cut by 0 bases and J by 2 bases, with 12 bases left in between. On cycle 4 day 1 and cycle 7 day 1, as well as at baseline, blood was sampled. Source: CD4+ or CD8+ T cells sorted from blood, taken in a trial of the OX40 agonist ivuxolimab. The J gene is TRBJ2-7, the V gene TRBV5-5; D possibly uses TRBD1 or TRBD2 (6 bases each). The origin of this receptor is an adult with an advanced solid tumor such as melanoma, head and neck, liver or kidney cancer. The CDR3 here is CASSLANREAYEQYF. The DNA for the CDR3 is TGTGCCAGCAGCTTGGCGAACAGGGAGGCCTACGAGCAGTACTTC.